These 28 T cell receptor beta chains were sequenced from one sample in a study of blood T cell repertoires in COVID-19. The assay was immunoSEQ multiplex PCR, and TCRdb's table has in-frame clones only and misses some. This sample carries around 260,000 clones, around four fifths of them seen once, and the ten largest clones take 8% to 9.5%. Input material: peripheral blood. Receptors were obtained from a woman in her 50s who had recovered from COVID-19.

This clone was recorded a few times. The chain carries TRBV7-2 and TRBJ2-7; 8 bases are shared with TRBD2. Germline CDR1 reads SGHTA; CDR2 reads FQGNSA. V dropped 5 bases and J dropped 3; count of bases not matched to a gene: 9. The CDR3 loop spans 15 amino acids. The CDR3 loop reads CASSPGSGGLYEQYF. The CDR3, as DNA: TGTGCCAGCAGCCCCGGAAGCGGGGGACTCTACGAGCAGTACTTC.

The chain uses TRBV12-3 or TRBV12-4 and TRBJ2-2; no definite D call. V was trimmed by 7 bases and J by 2 bases, leaving 5 bases between them. The CDR3 extends over 12 amino acids. Here the CDR3 DNA reads TGTGCCAGCACCGTAAACACCGGGGAGCTGTTTTTT. This codes for CASTVNTGELFF.

Only a few counts were recorded for this clone. This chain links TRBV19 with TRBJ2-5, with 11 bases matching TRBD1. V trimming: 8 bases; J trimming: 5 bases; junction bases outside the gene matches: 10. Germline V gene lookup returns CDR1 LNHDA and CDR2 SQIVND (reference sequence). The CDR3 is made up of 15 amino acids. CDR3 nucleotide sequence: TGTGCCAGTCATTTGGGGACAGGGGGGCGGGAGACCCAGTACTTC. Translation: CASHLGTGGRETQYF.

This sequence joins TRBV6-1 and TRBJ2-1; tentative D call: TRBD2 (6 bases). The germline V gene encodes CDR1 MNHNS and CDR2 SASEGT. V shed 2 bases and J shed 15 bases, with 14 bases lying between them. This CDR3 comprises 12 residues. CDR3 bases: TGTGCCAGCAGTGAACGGGACTTCCGGGCGTTCTTC. Translation: CASSERDFRAFF.

This clone was detected once. CDR3 sequence reads: CACRRGGETQYF. The CDR3 DNA follows: TGTGCCTGTCGGAGGGGGGGAGAGACCCAGTACTTC. The chain couples TRBV30 to TRBJ2-5, with D possibly matching TRBD2 (7 bases). The CDR3 runs to 12 residues. CDR1 and CDR2 (germline): GTSNPN, SVGIG (reference sequence). Trimming cost V 6 bases and J 4 bases, with 12 bases left between them.

CDR3 nucleotide sequence: TGTGCCAGCAGTACTCCCCCCCCGGGACTAGCGGGATACGAGCAGTACTTC. Protein product: CASSTPPPGLAGYEQYF. The rearrangement links TRBV28 to TRBJ2-7; 13 bases are a match to TRBD2. The V and J ends lost 5 bases and 4 bases, in that order; junction bases with no gene match: 11. The germline V gene encodes CDR1 MDHEN and CDR2 SYDVKM. The CDR3 has 17 amino acids.

V and J are TRBV2 and TRBJ2-7; TRBD2 is a possible D gene (6 bases). V was cut by 3 bases and J by 6 bases, with 15 bases left in between. Looked up from germline, CDR1 is SNHLY and CDR2 is FYNNEI. The CDR3 spans 14 residues. CDR3 loop: CASSDRSGVGEQYF. The CDR3 DNA sequence: TGTGCCAGCAGTGACCGCTCGGGGGTTGGCGAGCAGTACTTC.

The chain joins TRBV28 to TRBJ1-5; 7 bases are a match to TRBD1. Germline CDR1 MDHEN, CDR2 SYDVKM. The length of the CDR3 is 14 residues. Trimming cost V 5 bases and J 5 bases; bases outside gene matches: 6. The CDR3 nucleotides read TGTGCCAGCAGTCGCGGGACAGTCGATCAGCCCCAGCATTTT. It codes for CASSRGTVDQPQHF.

The chain combines TRBV7-2 with TRBJ1-4; 8 nucleotides line up with TRBD1. The CDR3 spans 15 residues. Germline CDR1 SGHTA, CDR2 FQGNSA. The V segment lost 2 bases and the J segment 5 bases; nucleotides outside the gene matches: 4. CDR3 loop: CASSLQGAGNEKLFF. The CDR3 nucleotides are TGTGCCAGCAGCTTACAGGGGGCGGGCAATGAAAAACTGTTTTTT.

The chain is built from TRBV10-3 and TRBJ2-1; D perhaps matches TRBD2 (6 bases). The V end was cut by 4 bases, the J end by 8 bases, with 15 bases between. The germline V gene encodes CDR1 ENHRY and CDR2 SYGVKD. The CDR3 is 14 residues long. The CDR3: CAISAAGTAHEQFF. In nucleotides, the CDR3 is TGTGCCATCAGTGCGGCCGGGACTGCCCATGAGCAGTTCTTC.

This clone turned up a few times. Different DNA sequences within this sample yield the same CDR3. The chain has TRBV6-2 or TRBV6-3 and TRBJ2-3; D is unresolved. The CDR3 loop spans 14 amino acids. CDR1 is MNHEY, CDR2 SVGEGT, per germline. Deletions cut 0 bases from V and 0 bases from J, with 4 bases between. The CDR3 loop reads CASSYSTSTDTQYF. CDR3 DNA sequence: TGTGCCAGCAGTTACTCTACTAGCACAGATACGCAGTATTTT.

This chain joins TRBV19 and TRBJ1-1, with TRBD1 identical over 7 bases. From germline, CDR1 is LNHDA and CDR2 SQIVND (reference sequence). V was clipped by 4 bases and J by 2 bases; unmatched bases: 7. CDR3 length: 15 amino acids. The CDR3 DNA reads as TGTGCCAGTAGTACAACGACAGGGCTCAACACTGAAGCTTTCTTT. Amino acids: CASSTTTGLNTEAFF.

The chain recombines TRBV19 with TRBJ1-2, with D maybe TRBD1 (5 bases). Germline loops: CDR1 LNHDA, CDR2 SQIVND (reference sequence). Trimming took off 7 bases at V and 1 base at J, with 16 bases between the two ends. CDR3 length equals 15 residues. The CDR3 coding sequence is TGTGCCAGTACTACTTTTGCGGGGGATAACTATGGCTACACCTTC. This translates into CASTTFAGDNYGYTF.

CDR3 region: CASSYGRNEQFF. The DNA of the CDR3 is TGTGCCAGCAGTTACGGGAGAAATGAGCAGTTCTTC. The V and J genes are TRBV6-5 and TRBJ2-1, with D maybe TRBD2 (5 bases). Deletions cut 2 bases from V and 7 bases from J, with 6 bases between. The CDR3 is 12 amino acids. The germline gives CDR1 MNHEY, CDR2 SVGAGI.

The chain uses TRBV3-1 (or the pseudogene TRBV3-2) and TRBJ2-1; 7 nucleotides agree with TRBD1. V shed 0 bases and J 4 bases; nucleotides not matched to a gene: 3. In germline, CDR1 is LGHDT, CDR2 YNNKEL (reference sequence). The CDR3 contains 15 residues. CDR3 in DNA: TGTGCCAGCAGCCAAGATAAGGACAGGTACAATGAGCAGTTCTTC. This codes for CASSQDKDRYNEQFF.

The V and J genes are TRBV5-1 and TRBJ2-1; 16 nucleotides align to TRBD2. J lost 2 bases, V lost 4 bases, and 3 bases had no gene match. This CDR3 contains 17 residues. The germline gives CDR1 SGHRS, CDR2 YFSETQ. CDR3 region: CASSTGTSGGAYNEQFF. CDR3 nucleotides: TGCGCCAGCAGCACCGGGACTAGCGGGGGGGCCTACAATGAGCAGTTCTTC.

The chain is built from TRBV7-2 and TRBJ1-1; no clear D gene. Germline V lookup: CDR1 SGHTA, CDR2 FQGNSA. This CDR3 has 15 amino acids. Trimming removed 0 bases at V and 2 bases at J, with 10 bases between. CDR3 nucleotide sequence: TGTGCCAGCAGCTTAGCGTTGGAGAGAAACACTGAAGCTTTCTTT. Translation: CASSLALERNTEAFF.

In its sample, this clone was seen many times. This chain uses TRBV11-2 with TRBJ1-6; 12 nucleotides match TRBD1. V shed 7 bases, J shed 19 bases, and the junction held 14 bases outside the gene matches. There are 14 residues in the CDR3. Looked up from germline, CDR1 is SGHAT and CDR2 is FQNNGV. CDR3 nucleotides: TGTGCCAGCACCATTAACGGGGGACAGGGGGCATTGCACTTT. Translation gives CASTINGGQGALHF. The variable domain in full, completed from reference TRBV11-2 and TRBJ1-6, reads EAGVAQSPRYKIIEKRQSVAFWCNPISGHATLYWYQQILGQGPKLLIQFQNNGVVDDSQLPKDRFSAERLKGVDSTLKIQPAKLEDSAVYLCASTINGGQGALHFGNGTRLTVT.

The chain combines TRBV6-5 with TRBJ1-5; tentatively, D is TRBD1 (5 bases). Germline V gene lookup returns CDR1 MNHEY and CDR2 SVGAGI. The CDR3 sequence is 15 residues long. Trimming took off 6 bases at V and 9 bases at J, with 21 bases between the two ends. CDR3 sequence reads: CASSRTGGALGPQHF. Written as DNA, the CDR3 is TGTGCCAGCAGCCGGACGGGGGGAGCTTTAGGGCCCCAGCATTTT.

This clone was counted once. The V call is TRBV19, the J call TRBJ2-7; 7 bases fit TRBD2. This CDR3 spans 12 amino acids. J gave up 7 bases and V 3 bases, and 3 bases lay outside the gene matches. Germline assignment: CDR1 LNHDA and CDR2 SQIVND (reference sequence). CDR3 nucleotides: TGTGCCAGTAGTATGAGCGGGGCTGAGCAGTACTTC. Residues: CASSMSGAEQYF.

This clone appeared once. This chain uses TRBV10-3 with TRBJ2-3; TRBD1 agrees at 11 bases. CDR1 ENHRY and CDR2 SYGVKD come from the germline V gene. The V and J ends lost 3 bases and 2 bases, in that order; junction bases with no gene match: 10. The CDR3 is 18 amino acids. The DNA of the CDR3 is TGTGCCATCAGTGACCCTCAAGGGACAGGGGGTCCCACAGATACGCAGTATTTT. Protein sequence: CAISDPQGTGGPTDTQYF.

V and J are TRBV28 and TRBJ1-4; TRBD1 is a possible D gene (6 bases). The V end was cut by 3 bases, the J end by 8 bases, with 16 bases between. From germline, CDR1 is MDHEN and CDR2 SYDVKM. The CDR3 is 15 residues long. CDR3 protein: CASSFPAGEGEKLFF. CDR3 DNA sequence: TGTGCCAGCAGTTTTCCCGCAGGGGAGGGAGAAAAACTGTTTTTT.

The rearrangement links TRBV19 to TRBJ1-2; TRBD1 is a possible D gene (6 bases). Germline values: CDR1 LNHDA, CDR2 SQIVND (reference sequence). V lost 6 bases, J lost 0 bases, and 14 bases lay in between. The CDR3 sequence is 15 residues long. The CDR3 region has the DNA TGTGCCAGTAGCAGTGACAGGAATACTAACTATGGCTACACCTTC. Translating it yields CASSSDRNTNYGYTF.

The chain recombines TRBV5-5 with TRBJ2-3; 16 bases are a match to TRBD2. The CDR3 runs 17 residues. Per germline, CDR1 SGHKS and CDR2 YYEKEE (reference sequence). V was pared by 0 bases and J by 5 bases, with 3 bases of the junction left unmatched. CDR3 loop: CASSLAGLAGGVDTQYF. The CDR3 nucleotides read TGTGCCAGCAGCTTGGCGGGACTAGCGGGAGGGGTAGATACGCAGTATTTT.

This clone was recorded a few times. This chain uses TRBV6-2 or TRBV6-3 with TRBJ1-2; weak D call: TRBD1 (5 bases). The germline V and J ends were trimmed by 6 bases and 8 bases, with 22 bases remaining between them. This CDR3 is built from 15 residues. The germline gives CDR1 MNHEY, CDR2 SVGEGT. The CDR3 nucleotides are TGTGCCAGCAGCGCGCCGGGACTGGGACGAAGGGGCTACACCTTC. It is translated as CASSAPGLGRRGYTF.

CDR3 bases: TGTGCCAGCAGCGTAGCCCCCGGGACTAGCGGGGGGTACCAAGAGACCCAGTACTTC. Protein sequence: CASSVAPGTSGGYQETQYF. The chain has TRBV9 and TRBJ2-5, with 15 bases matching TRBD2. Looked up from germline, CDR1 is SGDLS and CDR2 is YYNGEE. The ends lost 0 bases at V and 0 bases at J; junction bases unmatched: 6. CDR3 size: 19 residues.

This clone has a single count. The chain is built from TRBV7-9 and TRBJ2-3; D is possibly TRBD1 (6 bases). Trimming took 6 bases from V and 5 from J, leaving 15 bases between them. Germline loops: CDR1 SEHNR, CDR2 FQNEAQ (reference sequence). This CDR3 comprises 14 residues. CDR3 amino acids: CASSLRQDLDTQYF. CDR3 DNA sequence: TGTGCCAGCAGTCTGCGACAGGATCTAGATACGCAGTATTTT.

This rearrangement joins TRBV6-5 to TRBJ1-1; D gene ambiguous. Germline V gene data show CDR1 as MNHEY and CDR2 as SVGAGI. The CDR3 sequence is 13 residues long. Trimming took 5 bases from V and 4 from J, leaving 11 bases between them. CDR3 bases: TGTGCCAGCAGTACGGGAGTCGGCACTGAAGCTTTCTTT. Amino acids: CASSTGVGTEAFF.